The present T cell receptor beta chain was sequenced within a study of human T cells and chemical hapten exposure. Study-level points and caveats: Sensitization with DPC brought no change to TCRs above 1 in 1000 in frequency.

V gave up 2 bases and J gave up 8 bases; unmatched junction bases: 7. The CDR3 spans 14 residues. Time point meaning: healthy volunteer bleed at 6 weeks. Sequencing started from total RNA isolated from unfractionated whole blood. Each CDR3 protein is one row after TCRdb ran MiXCR on the RACE reads. The sample lists over 35,000 distinct CDR3 sequences; about 4% were seen once. This clonotype has a count of ten or more. Its antigen is unknown. The TCR sequence derives from a human donor in good health. Some clones in this sample may be carry-over from other donors' samples. This chain joins TRBV12-3 or TRBV12-4 and TRBJ1-2, with 8 bases aligning to TRBD1. Sequenced material: whole blood. CDR3 nucleotides: TGTGCCAGCAGTTTAACCCGTGGACAGGGCGGCTACACCTTC. Translated: CASSLTRGQGGYTF.